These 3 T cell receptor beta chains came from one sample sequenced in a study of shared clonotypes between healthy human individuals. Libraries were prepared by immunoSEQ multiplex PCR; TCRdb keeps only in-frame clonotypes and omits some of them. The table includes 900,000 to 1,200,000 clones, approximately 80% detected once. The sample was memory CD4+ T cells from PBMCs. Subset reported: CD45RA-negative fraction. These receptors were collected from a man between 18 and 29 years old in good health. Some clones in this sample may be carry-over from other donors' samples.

The CDR3 nucleotides are TGTGCCAGCAGCTTAGGTGGGGCAGGGGGCATTCAGTACTTC. It translates to CASSLGGAGGIQYF. This chain uses TRBV11-2 with TRBJ2-4, with 7 bases matching TRBD1. CDR1 SGHAT and CDR2 FQNNGV come from the germline V gene. The CDR3 length is 14 residues. The V segment lost 1 base and the J segment 9 bases; nucleotides outside the gene matches: 6.

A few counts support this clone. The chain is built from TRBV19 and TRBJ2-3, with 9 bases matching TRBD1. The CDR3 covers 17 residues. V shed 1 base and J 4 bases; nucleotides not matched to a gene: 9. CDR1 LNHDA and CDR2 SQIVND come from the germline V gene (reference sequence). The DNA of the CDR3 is TGTGCCAGTAGTATAGTGAGTTGGGACAGGGATTCAGATACGCAGTATTTT. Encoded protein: CASSIVSWDRDSDTQYF. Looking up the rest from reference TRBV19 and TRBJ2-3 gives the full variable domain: DGGITQSPKYLFRKEGQNVTLSCEQNLNHDAMYWYRQDPGQGLRLIYYSQIVNDFQKGDIAEGYSVSREKKESFPLTVTSAQKNPTAFYLCASSIVSWDRDSDTQYFGPGTRLTVL.

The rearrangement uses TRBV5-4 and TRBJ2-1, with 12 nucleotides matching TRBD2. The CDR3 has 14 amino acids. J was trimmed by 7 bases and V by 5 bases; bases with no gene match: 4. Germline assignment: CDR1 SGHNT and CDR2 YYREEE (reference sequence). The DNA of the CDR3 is TGTGCCAGCAGTCGGACTAGCGGGACGAATGAGCAGTTCTTC. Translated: CASSRTSGTNEQFF.